These 15 T cell receptor beta chains were all obtained from the same sample, sequenced in a study of blood T cell repertoires in COVID-19. Here immunoSEQ multiplex PCR was the method, and the copy in TCRdb shows in-frame clones only, minus some. The table has around 250,000 clones, approximately 89% seen once; the top ten hold approximately 10%. Material for sequencing was peripheral blood. The origin of the receptors is a man aged 40-55 years with active or convalescent COVID-19.

This rearrangement joins TRBV10-1 to TRBJ1-1, with a weak D call TRBD1 (5 bases). V lost 3 bases, J lost 5 bases, and 10 bases lay in between. The CDR3 totals 13 residues. From germline, CDR1 is WNHNN and CDR2 SYGVQD (reference sequence). The CDR3 sequence is CASSESRGTEAFF. CDR3 sequence (DNA): TGCGCCAGCAGTGAAAGTAGGGGAACTGAAGCTTTCTTT.

The V and J genes are TRBV11-2 and TRBJ2-1; 10 bases line up with TRBD1. The CDR3 totals 13 residues. Germline V lookup: CDR1 SGHAT, CDR2 FQNNGV. V lost 4 bases to trimming and J lost 8 bases; unmatched junction nucleotides: 2. DNA for the CDR3: TGTGCCAGCAGCTCAGGGACAGGGGATGAGCAGTTCTTC. Protein: CASSSGTGDEQFF.

The V call is TRBV5-5, the J call TRBJ1-6; D possibly corresponds to TRBD1 (5 bases). V dropped 5 bases and J dropped 3 bases, with 15 bases sitting between them. The V gene's germline CDR1 is SGHKS and CDR2 YYEKEE (reference sequence). CDR3 length: 16 amino acids. The CDR3 protein is CASRNLETDYNSPLHF. The CDR3 DNA reads as TGTGCCAGCAGAAACCTCGAGACAGACTATAATTCACCCCTCCACTTT.

The CDR3 nucleotides read TGTGCCAGCAATTCCTGGGACAGCGCTAACTATGGCTACACCTTC. This gives the protein CASNSWDSANYGYTF. V gene TRBV28 combines with J gene TRBJ1-2; 7 nucleotides line up with TRBD1. The CDR3 runs to 15 residues. Germline V gives CDR1 MDHEN, CDR2 SYDVKM. The V gene end was trimmed by 7 bases and the J gene end by 0 bases; junction bases not matched to a gene: 8.

The CDR3 sequence is CASSLGLAASYNEQFF. CDR3 DNA sequence: TGTGCCAGCAGCTTGGGACTAGCGGCCTCCTACAATGAGCAGTTCTTC. V gene TRBV5-4 combines with J gene TRBJ2-1; 9 nucleotides align to TRBD2. Trimming at V came to 0 bases and at J to 0 bases, leaving 1 base not matched to a gene. The CDR3 runs to 16 residues. Germline V gene data show CDR1 as SGHNT and CDR2 as YYREEE (reference sequence).

The chain combines TRBV6-2 or TRBV6-3 with TRBJ1-5; TRBD1 agrees at 7 bases. In germline, CDR1 is MNHEY, CDR2 SVGEGT. J gave up 2 bases and V 6 bases, and 16 bases lay outside the gene matches. The CDR3 totals 18 residues. The CDR3 DNA sequence: TGTGCCAGCAGCCTGAGGTGGACAGGTCGGTCCCGCAATCAGCCCCAGCATTTT. Translated, it gives CASSLRWTGRSRNQPQHF.

The chain is built from TRBV14 and TRBJ1-6; 9 nucleotides agree with TRBD1. The CDR3 is 14 amino acids. The J segment lost 9 bases and the V segment lost 4 bases, leaving 4 bases of the junction unmatched. CDR1 and CDR2 (germline): SGHDN, FVKESK. The CDR3 region has the DNA TGTGCCAGCAGCCGAACAGGGGGCGTTTCACCCCTCCACTTT. This gives the protein CASSRTGGVSPLHF.

This chain links TRBV7-3 with TRBJ2-1, with 15 bases aligning to TRBD2. The V and J ends lost 5 bases and 10 bases, in that order; junction bases with no gene match: 15. Germline assignment: CDR1 SGHTA and CDR2 FQGTGA. There are 18 residues in the CDR3. The CDR3 reads CASSLIGAGLAGGGEQFF. In DNA, the CDR3 is TGTGCCAGCAGCCTAATCGGGGCGGGACTAGCGGGAGGAGGAGAGCAGTTCTTC.

V is TRBV5-4 and J is TRBJ1-6, with 7 bases identical to TRBD1. The CDR3 spans 15 residues. J was trimmed by 5 bases and V by 6 bases; bases with no gene match: 8. Germline-derived CDR1 and CDR2 are SGHNT and YYREEE (reference sequence). Written as DNA, the CDR3 is TGTGCCAGCACCCAAGGGACAGCAAATAATTCACCCCTCCACTTT. The encoded protein is CASTQGTANNSPLHF.

The genes are TRBV19 and TRBJ2-1; 7 positions match TRBD2. There are 14 residues in the CDR3. CDR1 and CDR2 from the germline V gene are LNHDA and SQIVND (reference sequence). V was clipped by 4 bases and J by 3 bases; unmatched bases: 3. The DNA of the CDR3 is TGTGCCAGTAGTAGGGACTATATCTACAATGAGCAGTTCTTC. This encodes CASSRDYIYNEQFF.

The sample holds one count of this clone. This chain connects TRBV6-5 to TRBJ1-1, with a weak D call TRBD1 (5 bases). This CDR3 has 14 residues. V was shortened by 5 bases and J by 2 bases, with 12 bases between the two germline ends. Germline V gives CDR1 MNHEY, CDR2 SVGAGI. In DNA, the CDR3 is TGTGCCAGCAGTCTTTCGACAGCCAACACTGAAGCTTTCTTT. Protein product: CASSLSTANTEAFF.

This chain uses TRBV28 with TRBJ1-4, with TRBD1 matching 7 bases. Losses at the gene ends were 4 bases for V and 4 bases for J; bases not matched to a gene: 3. CDR1 is MDHEN, CDR2 SYDVKM, per germline. The CDR3 runs to 14 residues. CDR3: CASSWTGVNEKLFF. The CDR3 coding sequence is TGTGCCAGCAGTTGGACAGGCGTTAATGAAAAACTGTTTTTT.

This clone was seen only once. CDR3 sequence: CASSVMLYNEQFF. The DNA for the CDR3 is TGTGCCAGCAGCGTTATGTTATACAATGAGCAGTTCTTC. The chain carries TRBV9 and TRBJ2-1; D is ambiguous. The CDR3 contains 13 residues. V was shortened by 2 bases and J by 4 bases, with 7 bases between the two germline ends. Germline CDR1 reads SGDLS; CDR2 reads YYNGEE.

CDR3 nucleotide sequence: TGCGCCAGCAGTGATTCCGGGACAGCCTACAATGAGCAGTTCTTC. It is translated as CASSDSGTAYNEQFF. This chain uses TRBV10-2 with TRBJ2-1; 7 nucleotides agree with TRBD1. This CDR3 region has 15 residues. Germline-derived CDR1 and CDR2 are WSHSY and SAAADI. The J segment lost 2 bases and the V segment lost 3 bases, leaving 4 bases of the junction unmatched.

The genes are TRBV2 and TRBJ1-4; the D is unclear. Germline V gives CDR1 SNHLY, CDR2 FYNNEI. The V end lost 5 bases, the J end lost 6 bases, and 4 bases lay between the germline ends. This CDR3 is 11 amino acids long. Here the CDR3 reads CASSPYEKLFF. In DNA, the CDR3 is TGTGCCAGCAGTCCTTATGAAAAACTGTTTTTT. Using reference TRBV2 and TRBJ1-4 for the parts outside the CDR3, the full variable domain is EPEVTQTPSHQVTQMGQEVILRCVPISNHLYFYWYRQILGQKVEFLVSFYNNEISEKSEIFDDQFSVERPDGSNFTLKIRSTKLEDSAMYFCASSPYEKLFFGSGTQLSVL.